This T cell receptor (beta chain) was captured by sequencing in a study of cytomegalovirus exposure and HLA in healthy donors. The PCR contained 60 Vbeta and 13 Jbeta primers. Here immunoSEQ multiplex PCR was the method, and the copy in TCRdb shows in-frame clones only, minus some. The sample carries 170,000 or so clones, less than 85% recorded once. This clone has only a few counts. The sequence came from a boy aged 10-17 years in good health and CMV-seronegative. The sample was PBMCs.

This chain's CDR3 is CASSDGTGNTGELFF. In DNA, the CDR3 is TGTGCCAGCAGTGACGGGACAGGGAACACCGGGGAGCTGTTTTTT. The V and J genes are TRBV6-4 and TRBJ2-2, with 8 positions matching TRBD1. The V and J ends lost 2 bases and 1 base, in that order; junction bases with no gene match: 0. Germline V gene data show CDR1 as MRHNA and CDR2 as SNTAGT. The CDR3 consists of 15 residues.